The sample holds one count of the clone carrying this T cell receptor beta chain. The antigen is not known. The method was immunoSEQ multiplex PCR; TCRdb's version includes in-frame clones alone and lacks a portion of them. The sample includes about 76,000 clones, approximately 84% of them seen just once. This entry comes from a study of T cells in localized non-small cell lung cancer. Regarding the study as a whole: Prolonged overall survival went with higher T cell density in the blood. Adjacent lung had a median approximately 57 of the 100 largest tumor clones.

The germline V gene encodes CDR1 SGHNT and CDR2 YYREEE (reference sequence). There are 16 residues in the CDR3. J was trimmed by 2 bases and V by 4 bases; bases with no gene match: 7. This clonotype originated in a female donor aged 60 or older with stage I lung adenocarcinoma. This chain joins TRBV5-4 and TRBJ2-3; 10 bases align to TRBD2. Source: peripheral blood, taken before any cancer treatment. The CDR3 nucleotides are TGTGCCAGCAGCCGGTGGCTAGCGGGGGCCACAGATACGCAGTATTTT. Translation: CASSRWLAGATDTQYF.